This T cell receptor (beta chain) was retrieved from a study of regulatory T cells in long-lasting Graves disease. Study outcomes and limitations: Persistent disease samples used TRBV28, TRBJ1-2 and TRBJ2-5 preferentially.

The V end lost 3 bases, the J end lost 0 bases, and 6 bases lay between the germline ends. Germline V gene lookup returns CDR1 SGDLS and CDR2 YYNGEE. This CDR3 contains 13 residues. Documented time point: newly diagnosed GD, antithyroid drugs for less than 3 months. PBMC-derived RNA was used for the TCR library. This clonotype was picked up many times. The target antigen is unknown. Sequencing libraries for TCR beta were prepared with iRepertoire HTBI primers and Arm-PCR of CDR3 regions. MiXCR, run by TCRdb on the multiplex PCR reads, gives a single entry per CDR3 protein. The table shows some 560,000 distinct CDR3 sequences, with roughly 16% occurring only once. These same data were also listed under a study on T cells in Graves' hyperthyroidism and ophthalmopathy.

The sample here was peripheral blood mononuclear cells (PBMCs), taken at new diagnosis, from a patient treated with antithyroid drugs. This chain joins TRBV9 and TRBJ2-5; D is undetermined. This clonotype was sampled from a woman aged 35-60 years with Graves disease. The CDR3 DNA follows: TGTGCCAGCAGCGCCCGGAACCAAGAGACCCAGTACTTC. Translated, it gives CASSARNQETQYF.